This TCR beta chain was recorded in a study of blood T cell repertoires in COVID-19. As for the study in general: COVID-19 samples, acute and convalescent, were from the United States, Italy and Spain. From T cells, B-cell-depleted T cells, or PBMCs came the material, which was cDNA or gDNA.

Trimming pared 0 bases from V and 0 bases from J, leaving 12 bases between. Looked up from germline, CDR1 is LNHDA and CDR2 is SQIVND (reference sequence). This CDR3 comprises 17 residues. As originally analysed: Amplification with reference gene primers provided the estimates of nucleated cell counts. TCRdb's copy holds only in-frame clones and misses some; the assay was immunoSEQ multiplex PCR. That table supplies the V and J calls and clone size; D and trimming were determined from the DNA. The repertoire has some 450,000 clones, about 87% of them found once; the top ten carry 10% to 15%. Seattle patients were enrolled during active infection and followed longitudinally. This clone has just one count.

The clonotype comes from a woman aged 45-65 years with COVID-19, enrolled during active disease. Sequencing was carried out using peripheral blood. The V and J genes are TRBV19 and TRBJ1-3; D not certain. CDR3 sequence reads: CASSIDLYGSSGNTIYF. DNA of the CDR3: TGTGCCAGTAGTATAGATCTTTACGGGAGCTCTGGAAACACCATATATTTT.